Below are 26 T cell receptor beta chains sequenced from a single sample in a study of cytomegalovirus exposure and HLA in healthy donors listed by TCRdb under 2017. Library method: the immunoSEQ multiplex PCR assay. For the multiplex PCR, a mixture combining 60 forward primers for TCR Vbeta segments and 13 reverse primers for TCR Jbeta segments was used. In TCRdb, the immuneACCESS table is reduced to in-frame sequences with V and J assigned. These tables do not hold every clone; where another copy was compared, an unresolved V gene accounts for under half, and the others remain unexplained. The sample yields roughly 180,000 clones; approximately 80% were counted once. Jointly, the top ten make up around 4.4% of the sample. Sequencing was carried out using PBMCs. The source is a woman aged 45-59 years in good health and CMV-seropositive.

J is TRBJ2-1 and V is TRBV5-1; D uncertain. CDR3 length: 11 residues. CDR1 is SGHRS, CDR2 YFSETQ, per germline. Trimming stripped 3 bases from V and 8 bases from J, with 6 bases between. This CDR3 reads CASSYADEQFF. DNA of the CDR3: TGCGCCAGCAGCTACGCAGATGAGCAGTTCTTC.

The chain recombines TRBV6-4 with TRBJ2-1; 9 nucleotides line up with TRBD2. Germline CDR1 reads MRHNA; CDR2 reads SNTAGT. V gave up 2 bases and J gave up 5 bases; unmatched junction bases: 10. This CDR3 spans 17 amino acids. The chain's CDR3 is CASSDPRRLAGHNEQFF. DNA of the CDR3: TGTGCCAGCAGTGACCCGCGTCGGCTAGCGGGGCACAATGAGCAGTTCTTC.

J is TRBJ2-7 and V is TRBV2; TRBD1 aligns across 8 bases. There are 18 residues in the CDR3. V shed 0 bases and J 2 bases; nucleotides not matched to a gene: 12. Germline V gene sequence: CDR1 SNHLY, CDR2 FYNNEI. Here the CDR3 reads CASSEALPGQEVPYEQYF. CDR3 in DNA: TGTGCCAGCAGTGAAGCGCTTCCGGGACAGGAGGTCCCCTACGAGCAGTACTTC.

This chain uses TRBV6-6 with TRBJ2-7, with TRBD1 matching over 7 bases. The CDR3 consists of 16 residues. CDR1 and CDR2 from the germline V gene are MNHNY and SVGAGI (reference sequence). V lost 2 bases, J lost 3 bases, and 10 bases stayed unmatched. The CDR3 sequence is CASSYMGQRKDYEQYF. The CDR3 nucleotides read TGTGCCAGCAGTTACATGGGACAGAGAAAGGACTACGAGCAGTACTTC.

V is TRBV4-2 and J is TRBJ2-5; 7 nucleotides agree with TRBD1. After removal of 3 bases from V and 0 bases from J, the junction contained 13 bases not matched to a gene. CDR3 size: 18 residues. CDR1 and CDR2 (germline): LGHNA, YNFKEQ. CDR3 region: CASSQSARDSTYQETQYF. The DNA for the CDR3 is TGTGCCAGCAGCCAGTCCGCACGGGACAGCACGTACCAAGAGACCCAGTACTTC.

The chain combines TRBV19 with TRBJ2-5; 7 bases are a match to TRBD1. Germline V gene lookup returns CDR1 LNHDA and CDR2 SQIVND (reference sequence). V shed 3 bases, J shed 2 bases, and the junction held 6 bases outside the gene matches. The CDR3 consists of 15 residues. CDR3 region: CASSIRQGPQETQYF. CDR3 bases: TGTGCCAGTAGTATCCGACAGGGCCCTCAAGAGACCCAGTACTTC. Full variable domain (rest looked up from reference TRBV19 and TRBJ2-5): DGGITQSPKYLFRKEGQNVTLSCEQNLNHDAMYWYRQDPGQGLRLIYYSQIVNDFQKGDIAEGYSVSREKKESFPLTVTSAQKNPTAFYLCASSIRQGPQETQYFGPGTRLLVL.

V and J are TRBV2 and TRBJ2-7; D is unresolved. V was cut by 6 bases and J by 12 bases, with 15 bases left in between. The CDR3 contains 11 residues. Germline values: CDR1 SNHLY, CDR2 FYNNEI. CDR3 sequence reads: CASRESARGYF. In DNA form, the CDR3 reads TGTGCCAGCAGGGAATCGGCCAGAGGGTACTTC.

V is TRBV11-3 and J is TRBJ2-3, with D possibly TRBD2 on 5 matching bases. The CDR3 runs 18 residues. The germline gives CDR1 SGHNT, CDR2 YENEEA. V was clipped by 1 base and J by 3 bases, with 20 bases between them. CDR3 sequence (DNA): TGTGCCAGCAGCTTAGGCCTGGAACTCTTCGGGGATACAGATACGCAGTATTTT. Protein: CASSLGLELFGDTDTQYF.

The chain is built from TRBV5-4 and TRBJ2-2; 10 nucleotides line up with TRBD2. The CDR3 length is 16 residues. V lost 4 bases to trimming and J lost 0 bases; unmatched junction nucleotides: 3. CDR1 and CDR2 (germline): SGHNT, YYREEE (reference sequence). CDR3 nucleotide sequence: TGTGCCAGCAGCCGCCTAGCGGGGGCGAACACCGGGGAGCTGTTTTTT. Translated, it gives CASSRLAGANTGELFF. The full variable domain, in which reference TRBV5-4 and TRBJ2-2 provide the parts outside the CDR3, is ETGVTQSPTHLIKTRGQQVTLRCSSQSGHNTVSWYQQALGQGPQFIFQYYREEENGRGNFPPRFSGLQFPNYSSELNVNALELDDSALYLCASSRLAGANTGELFFGEGSRLTVL.

The genes are TRBV10-3 and TRBJ1-5; tentatively, D is TRBD1 (5 bases). The CDR3 loop spans 16 amino acids. CDR1 and CDR2 (germline): ENHRY, SYGVKD. The germline V and J ends were trimmed by 2 bases and 1 base, with 12 bases remaining between them. For the CDR3, the DNA is TGTGCCATCAGTGAGAGGGGAAGCGCCAGCAATCAGCCCCAGCATTTT. It codes for CAISERGSASNQPQHF.

This clone was observed a few times. The genes are TRBV19 and TRBJ2-1; maybe TRBD1 (6 bases). The CDR3 length is 16 residues. Germline loops: CDR1 LNHDA, CDR2 SQIVND (reference sequence). V was shortened by 0 bases and J by 0 bases, with 9 bases between the two germline ends. This CDR3 reads CASSIEGASSYNEQFF. The DNA of the CDR3 is TGTGCCAGTAGTATAGAGGGGGCGAGCTCCTACAATGAGCAGTTCTTC.

The rearrangement links TRBV19 to TRBJ1-4; no definite D call. Germline V gives CDR1 LNHDA, CDR2 SQIVND (reference sequence). Trimming shortened V by 7 bases and J by 8 bases, and 11 bases separated the two germline ends. The CDR3 totals 12 residues. In DNA form, the CDR3 reads TGTGCCAGTAATATGCAGACAGAAAAACTGTTTTTT. Its translation is CASNMQTEKLFF.

The chain links TRBV7-3 to TRBJ2-3, with 9 bases identical to TRBD2. The V gene's germline CDR1 is SGHTA and CDR2 FQGTGA. The CDR3 spans 14 residues. Germline trimming cut 4 bases from V and 7 bases from J; bases unmatched to any gene: 6. The CDR3 spells CASSSGLATHTQYF. CDR3 DNA sequence: TGTGCCAGCAGCTCGGGACTAGCAACCCATACGCAGTATTTT.

The rearrangement uses TRBV6-5 and TRBJ1-1; TRBD1 aligns across 8 bases. V gave up 2 bases and J gave up 8 bases; unmatched junction bases: 13. This CDR3 spans 16 amino acids. Germline CDR1 is MNHEY and CDR2 is SVGAGI. The CDR3, as DNA: TGTGCCAGCAGTTACATTTTTGGGACAGGACACTCCGAAGCTTTCTTT. Amino acid sequence: CASSYIFGTGHSEAFF.

The chain links TRBV19 to TRBJ1-5, with TRBD1 matching 7 bases. The CDR3 runs 13 residues. J was trimmed by 11 bases and V by 5 bases; bases with no gene match: 9. Germline lookup yields CDR1 LNHDA and CDR2 SQIVND (reference sequence). This chain's CDR3 is CASSLNRGETQHF. The CDR3 DNA sequence: TGTGCCAGTAGTCTCAACAGGGGCGAGACCCAGCATTTT.

The chain carries TRBV4-3 and TRBJ1-2; the match to TRBD1 covers 7 bases. The CDR3 runs to 15 residues. Per germline, CDR1 LGHNA and CDR2 YSLEER. The trim removed 1 base at V and 2 bases at J, leaving 4 bases unmatched. CDR3 amino acids: CASSQGVGGNYGYTF. For the CDR3, the DNA is TGCGCCAGCAGCCAAGGGGTAGGGGGCAACTATGGCTACACCTTC.

The V gene is TRBV7-2, the J gene TRBJ2-3; TRBD2 matches at 11 bases. CDR1 SGHTA and CDR2 FQGNSA come from the germline V gene. The V and J ends lost 0 bases and 2 bases, in that order; junction bases with no gene match: 4. This CDR3 region has 17 residues. The CDR3 spells CASSLAPSGGYTDTQYF. The CDR3 bases are TGTGCCAGCAGCTTAGCCCCTAGCGGGGGGTACACAGATACGCAGTATTTT.

This clone was detected a few times. This sequence joins TRBV6-6 and TRBJ1-1; 11 bases are a match to TRBD1. The CDR3 is 15 amino acids. Trimming cost V 7 bases and J 6 bases; bases outside gene matches: 10. Per germline, CDR1 MNHNY and CDR2 SVGAGI (reference sequence). CDR3 sequence: CASTLRTGGSAEAFF. The CDR3 DNA reads as TGTGCCAGCACCCTAAGGACAGGGGGCAGCGCTGAAGCTTTCTTT.

J is TRBJ2-3 and V is TRBV10-1; no clear D gene. Trimming stripped 6 bases from V and 0 bases from J, with 4 bases between. CDR1 is WNHNN, CDR2 SYGVQD, per germline (reference sequence). The CDR3 runs to 12 residues. Here the CDR3 DNA reads TGCGCCAGCAGCCAGAGCACAGATACGCAGTATTTT. Its protein is CASSQSTDTQYF.

The chain recombines TRBV28 with TRBJ1-2; a weak D match, TRBD1 (6 bases). The CDR3 contains 12 residues. Per germline, CDR1 MDHEN and CDR2 SYDVKM. Trimming cost V 6 bases and J 2 bases, with 7 bases left between them. CDR3 amino acids: CASRRGNYGYTF. The CDR3 DNA follows: TGTGCCAGCAGAAGGGGGAACTATGGCTACACCTTC.

This rearrangement joins TRBV7-2 to TRBJ2-2; 9 bases are shared with TRBD2. Germline V CDR1 and CDR2: SGHTA, FQGNSA. There are 16 residues in the CDR3. V lost 1 base to trimming and J lost 6 bases; unmatched junction nucleotides: 6. The CDR3 is CASSLEGGRASGELFF. CDR3 nucleotides: TGTGCCAGCAGCTTAGAGGGCGGGAGGGCCTCCGGGGAGCTGTTTTTT. The full variable domain, its missing parts supplied by reference TRBV7-2 and TRBJ2-2, is GAGVSQSPSNKVTEKGKDVELRCDPISGHTALYWYRQSLGQGLEFLIYFQGNSAPDKSGLPSDRFSAERTGGSVSTLTIQRTQQEDSAVYLCASSLEGGRASGELFFGEGSRLTVL.

The chain employs TRBV25-1 and TRBJ1-4; 7 bases are a match to TRBD1. Losses at the gene ends were 10 bases for V and 3 bases for J; bases not matched to a gene: 14. The CDR3 totals 16 residues. Germline CDR1 reads MGHDK; CDR2 reads SYGVNS. CDR3 amino acids: CATPRRGGESNEKLFF. CDR3 bases: TGTGCCACCCCGAGAAGAGGGGGCGAGTCTAATGAAAAACTGTTTTTT.

The rearrangement links TRBV5-5 to TRBJ1-4; 8 bases align to TRBD1. V lost 2 bases and J lost 8; bases outside the gene matches: 8. This CDR3 is built from 15 residues. CDR1 is SGHKS, CDR2 YYEKEE, per germline (reference sequence). The CDR3 coding sequence is TGTGCCAGCAGCTTCCAGGGGGCCCCCGGGGAAAAACTGTTTTTT. This translates into CASSFQGAPGEKLFF.

This clone was counted once. The genes are TRBV30 and TRBJ2-3; 11 bases are shared with TRBD2. J gave up 2 bases and V 0 bases, and 4 bases lay outside the gene matches. Germline V lookup: CDR1 GTSNPN, CDR2 SVGIG (reference sequence). The CDR3 spans 16 residues. The CDR3 region has the DNA TGTGCCTGGAGTGTACTAGCGGGGGACTACACAGATACGCAGTATTTT. Its translation: CAWSVLAGDYTDTQYF. The whole variable domain, filled in from reference TRBV30 and TRBJ2-3, reads SQTIHQWPATLVQPVGSPLSLECTVEGTSNPNLYWYRQAAGRGLQLLFYSVGIGQISSEVPQNLSASRPQDRQFILSSKKLLLSDSGFYLCAWSVLAGDYTDTQYFGPGTRLTVL.

The chain combines TRBV23-1 with TRBJ2-7; 8 bases line up with TRBD2. TRBV23-1 is an ORF for which the function is uncertain. With V trimmed by 8 bases and J by 3 bases, 9 bases remained unmatched. This CDR3 comprises 14 residues. CDR3 sequence: CASDLIAGLYEQYF. In DNA form, the CDR3 reads TGCGCCAGCGACCTTATAGCGGGACTCTACGAGCAGTACTTC.

The chain is built from TRBV19 and TRBJ2-1; 7 positions match TRBD2. The CDR3 extends over 16 amino acids. V lost 7 bases and J lost 7; bases outside the gene matches: 16. Germline V gene data show CDR1 as LNHDA and CDR2 as SQIVND (reference sequence). The CDR3 nucleotides are TGTGCCAGTACCCGCCTAGCGGCCGAATTCGGGAATGAGCAGTTCTTC. It specifies CASTRLAAEFGNEQFF.